This T cell receptor beta chain was sequenced during a study of neurological immune-mediated disorders. Findings of the study overall: When grouped phylogenetically, the repertoires of 18 of the 34 multiple sclerosis patients fell together in one related-CDR3 cluster, which is a possible signature.

Germline V gene sequence: CDR1 SGHAT, CDR2 FQNNGV. The CDR3 consists of 14 residues. The table lists this clonotype with a few counts. Its specificity is unknown. The junction does not match germline at one end; this may be a read error. One entry per CDR3 protein, called by TCRdb with MiXCR from the 5' RACE reads. The repertoire holds over 35,000 distinct CDR3 sequences, 2.5% seen once, with less than 3% in the top ten. This chain uses TRBV11-2 with TRBJ1-3, with TRBD1 matching over 7 bases. The sample comprised PBMCs. The receptor was derived from a man aged 45-65 years with multiple sclerosis. This CDR3 is CASSGRRGGKTIYF. Here the CDR3 DNA reads TGTGCCAGCAGCGGACGCAGGGGGGGAAAAACCATCTATTTT. The complete variable domain, with remaining parts taken from reference TRBV11-2 and TRBJ1-3, reads EAGVAQSPRYKIIEKRQSVAFWCNPISGHATLYWYQQILGQGPKLLIQFQNNGVVDDSQLPKDRFSAERLKGVDSTLKIQPAKLEDSAVYLCASSGRRGGKTIYFGEGSWLTVV.